These 27 T cell receptor beta chains came from one sample sequenced in a study of control samples from healthy donors and cancer patients. Assay: immunoSEQ multiplex PCR; the TCRdb copy retains only in-frame clones and omits some. In the table there are more than 90,000 clones, about 89% of which are singletons. Sequenced material: blood. Receptors were obtained from a man aged 30 to 39 in good health.

This clone was picked up one time. The chain joins TRBV24-1 to TRBJ1-1, with 9 bases that match TRBD1. The V gene's germline CDR1 is KGHDR and CDR2 SFDVKD. CDR3 length: 15 residues. Trimming took 3 bases from V and 7 from J; bases not matched to a gene: 8. CDR3 region: CATSDTGTGKGEAFF. For the CDR3, the DNA is TGTGCCACCAGTGATACCGGGACAGGGAAAGGTGAAGCTTTCTTT.

V usage is TRBV9 and J usage is TRBJ2-7; D possibly corresponds to TRBD1 (6 bases). V lost 2 bases and J 3 bases, leaving 12 bases between the germline ends. Germline-derived CDR1 and CDR2 are SGDLS and YYNGEE. There are 14 residues in the CDR3. The DNA for the CDR3 is TGTGCCAGCAGCGTCGGGACAAGTTTCTACGAGCAGTACTTC. It yields the protein CASSVGTSFYEQYF.

The chain recombines TRBV6-6 with TRBJ2-1, with 12 positions matching TRBD2. Trimming took 6 bases from V and 5 from J; bases not matched to a gene: 8. Per germline, CDR1 MNHNY and CDR2 SVGAGI (reference sequence). This CDR3 region has 16 residues. The CDR3 DNA is TGTGCCAGCAGCTCCGGACTAGCGGGGTGGGACAATGAGCAGTTCTTC. The encoded protein is CASSSGLAGWDNEQFF.

CDR3 loop: CASRRDRGYYEQYV. The CDR3 nucleotides read TGTGCCAGCAGGCGGGACAGGGGGTATTACGAGCAGTACGTC. The V call is TRBV6-6, the J call TRBJ2-7; TRBD1 matches 11 bases. V lost 6 bases and J lost 4; bases outside the gene matches: 5. The CDR3 sequence is 14 residues long. CDR1 is MNHNY, CDR2 SVGAGI, per germline (reference sequence).

The CDR3 bases are TGTGCCAGCAGCCTCAGGGGGGTCGAAGAGACCCAGTACTTC. Translation: CASSLRGVEETQYF. The V call is TRBV7-2, the J call TRBJ2-5; D is possibly TRBD1 (7 bases). This CDR3 region has 14 residues. Germline V gene data show CDR1 as SGHTA and CDR2 as FQGNSA. The germline V and J ends were trimmed by 5 bases and 3 bases, with 13 bases remaining between them.

The V and J genes are TRBV4-3 and TRBJ1-3; D unclear. V shed 0 bases and J shed 0 bases, with 12 bases lying between them. CDR1 is LGHNA, CDR2 YSLEER, per germline. This CDR3 spans 17 amino acids. The CDR3 region is CASSQDWPVFSGNTIYF. CDR3 nucleotide sequence: TGCGCCAGCAGCCAAGATTGGCCGGTATTCTCTGGAAACACCATATATTTT.

The chain employs TRBV28 and TRBJ1-2; D is unresolved. CDR1 is MDHEN and CDR2 is SYDVKM in the germline V gene. V gave up 3 bases and J gave up 4 bases, with 9 bases separating them. This CDR3 is built from 13 residues. The CDR3 DNA reads as TGTGCCAGCAGTTTCGGCTACCTCTATGGCTACACCTTC. This sequence encodes CASSFGYLYGYTF.

This rearrangement joins TRBV6-4 to TRBJ2-1; D tentatively reads TRBD1 or TRBD2 (5 bases each). The CDR3 is 13 amino acids. V lost 4 bases and J 9 bases, leaving 13 bases between the germline ends. Germline V gives CDR1 MRHNA, CDR2 SNTAGT. The CDR3 region is CASSAGDLGEQFF. The CDR3, as DNA: TGTGCCAGCAGTGCCGGGGACCTTGGTGAGCAGTTCTTC.

The chain recombines TRBV27 with TRBJ1-2, with 10 bases identical to TRBD1. The V segment lost 8 bases and the J segment 2 bases; nucleotides outside the gene matches: 2. This CDR3 has 13 residues. CDR1 and CDR2 from the germline V gene are MNHEY and SMNVEV (reference sequence). The CDR3 loop is CASRQGANYGYTF. CDR3 nucleotide sequence: TGTGCCAGCCGACAGGGGGCGAACTATGGCTACACCTTC.

The rearrangement joins TRBV12-3 or TRBV12-4 to TRBJ2-2; weak D call: TRBD1 (5 bases). Trimming shortened V by 5 bases and J by 3 bases, and 7 bases separated the two germline ends. There are 13 residues in the CDR3. The CDR3: CASSTRDTGELFF. The CDR3 bases are TGTGCCAGCAGTACCAGGGACACCGGGGAGCTGTTTTTT.

This rearrangement joins TRBV15 to TRBJ1-2; possibly TRBD1 for D (5 bases). This CDR3 has 13 amino acids. Germline CDR1 and CDR2: LNHNV and YYDKDF (reference sequence). Between the trimmed V and J ends, which lost 4 bases and 7 bases, there was a span of 13 bases. As DNA, the CDR3 is TGTGCCACCAGCACAGGGAGTAAATTTGGCTACACCTTC. Translated, it gives CATSTGSKFGYTF.

The chain joins TRBV28 to TRBJ1-6; TRBD1 matches 7 bases. Germline trimming cut 3 bases from V and 1 base from J; bases unmatched to any gene: 3. Germline V lookup: CDR1 MDHEN, CDR2 SYDVKM. This CDR3 region has 16 residues. The CDR3 DNA sequence: TGTGCCAGCAGTTTTAGGGGGCGTTCCTATAATTCACCCCTCCACTTT. The encoded protein is CASSFRGRSYNSPLHF. Full variable domain (rest looked up from reference TRBV28 and TRBJ1-6): DVKVTQSSRYLVKRTGEKVFLECVQDMDHENMFWYRQDPGLGLRLIYFSYDVKMKEKGDIPEGYSVSREKKERFSLILESASTNQTSMYLCASSFRGRSYNSPLHFGNGTRLTVT.

The genes are TRBV7-2 and TRBJ1-4; D is unresolved. This CDR3 has 14 amino acids. Deletions cut 6 bases from V and 6 bases from J, with 14 bases between. CDR1 SGHTA and CDR2 FQGNSA come from the germline V gene. The CDR3 nucleotides are TGTGCCAGCAGTCCACCCCCTACCCATGAAAAACTGTTTTTT. Residues: CASSPPPTHEKLFF. Full variable domain (remainder filled in from reference TRBV7-2 and TRBJ1-4): GAGVSQSPSNKVTEKGKDVELRCDPISGHTALYWYRQSLGQGLEFLIYFQGNSAPDKSGLPSDRFSAERTGGSVSTLTIQRTQQEDSAVYLCASSPPPTHEKLFFGSGTQLSVL.

As regards this clone: The same CDR3 is also encoded by other DNA sequences in this sample. The rearrangement joins TRBV5-1 to TRBJ2-5; D remains unclear. From germline, CDR1 is SGHRS and CDR2 YFSETQ. CDR3 length: 11 residues. Trimming pared 4 bases from V and 5 bases from J, leaving 6 bases between. In nucleotides, the CDR3 is TGCGCCAGCAGCCTGGATGAGACCCAGTACTTC. Encoded protein: CASSLDETQYF. The full variable domain, with the rest looked up from reference TRBV5-1 and TRBJ2-5, is KAGVTQTPRYLIKTRGQQVTLSCSPISGHRSVSWYQQTPGQGLQFLFEYFSETQRNKGNFPGRFSGRQFSNSRSEMNVSTLELGDSALYLCASSLDETQYFGPGTRLLVL.

V usage is TRBV5-1 and J usage is TRBJ2-1; possible D gene TRBD2, 7 bases. The germline gives CDR1 SGHRS, CDR2 YFSETQ. The CDR3 totals 14 residues. Trimming took 8 bases from V and 7 from J, leaving 19 bases between them. This CDR3 reads CASIEAGAVNEQFF. The CDR3 DNA follows: TGCGCCAGTATCGAGGCGGGGGCCGTGAATGAGCAGTTCTTC.

This clone showed up just once. The chain recombines TRBV6-6 with TRBJ2-7, with TRBD1 identical over 8 bases. CDR3 size: 13 residues. The J segment lost 5 bases and the V segment lost 5 bases, leaving 5 bases of the junction unmatched. CDR1 and CDR2 from the germline V gene are MNHNY and SVGAGI (reference sequence). For the CDR3, the DNA is TGTGCCAGCAGTAACGACAGGGGACACGAGCAGTACGTC. It is translated as CASSNDRGHEQYV.

The CDR3 DNA sequence: TGTGCCAGCAGCTTCTCTACCCGCCATGAGCAGTTCTTC. Translated, it gives CASSFSTRHEQFF. The chain joins TRBV27 to TRBJ2-1; D is unclear. Germline CDR1 is MNHEY and CDR2 is SMNVEV (reference sequence). V shed 6 bases and J shed 8 bases, with 14 bases lying between them. The CDR3 covers 13 residues.

The gene calls are TRBV11-3 and TRBJ1-3, with TRBD1 as a possible D gene (5 bases). Per the germline V gene, CDR1 is SGHNT and CDR2 is YENEEA. V shed 6 bases and J shed 1 base, with 16 bases lying between them. The CDR3 sequence is 16 residues long. As DNA, the CDR3 is TGTGCCAGCAGTCCTCTATCCCAGGGTTCTGGAAACACCATATATTTT. Its translation is CASSPLSQGSGNTIYF.

The CDR3, as DNA: TGTGCCAGCAGCCCGCTCGGATACGAGCAGTACGTC. Translated, it gives CASSPLGYEQYV. The chain carries TRBV11-2 and TRBJ2-7; D is undetermined. Between the trimmed V and J ends, which lost 5 bases and 4 bases, there was a span of 9 bases. CDR3 length: 12 amino acids. The germline V gene has CDR1 SGHAT and CDR2 FQNNGV.

The DNA of the CDR3 is TGTGCCAGCAGCCCAGGACTAGCGGATCAATTCAATGAGCAGTTCTTC. Translated, it gives CASSPGLADQFNEQFF. The V gene is TRBV7-8, the J gene TRBJ2-1; TRBD2 matches 10 bases. Losses at the gene ends were 5 bases for V and 6 bases for J; bases not matched to a gene: 10. This CDR3 is 16 amino acids long. CDR1 and CDR2 from the germline V gene are SGHVS and FQNEAQ.

The J gene is TRBJ1-5, the V gene TRBV15; D possibly corresponds to TRBD1 (5 bases). The ends were cut back, 0 bases at V and 3 bases at J, with 18 bases in the middle. Germline-derived CDR1 and CDR2 are LNHNV and YYDKDF (reference sequence). The CDR3 totals 18 residues. This chain's CDR3 is CATSRDGADLGSNQPQHF. The CDR3 bases are TGTGCCACCAGCAGAGATGGGGCAGATTTGGGTTCCAATCAGCCCCAGCATTTT.

CDR3 sequence reads: CASSFAQGWHF. The CDR3 DNA sequence: TGTGCCAGCAGTTTCGCACAGGGGTGGCATTTT. The V gene is TRBV28, the J gene TRBJ1-5; 7 bases are shared with TRBD1. V lost 3 bases and J lost 15; bases outside the gene matches: 5. The CDR3 is made up of 11 amino acids. Germline V gene lookup returns CDR1 MDHEN and CDR2 SYDVKM.

The rearrangement joins TRBV6-5 to TRBJ1-2, with D perhaps TRBD1 (5 bases). The V end was cut by 6 bases, the J end by 5 bases, with 10 bases between. Germline lookup yields CDR1 MNHEY and CDR2 SVGAGI. The CDR3 is made up of 12 amino acids. The CDR3 nucleotides are TGTGCCAGCAGAGGGGAGCTTTATGGCTACACCTTC. Translation gives CASRGELYGYTF.

The gene calls are TRBV6-5 and TRBJ1-1; D is possibly TRBD1 (6 bases). This CDR3 contains 14 residues. Germline CDR1 is MNHEY and CDR2 is SVGAGI. V was pared by 7 bases and J by 0 bases, with 12 bases between. As DNA, the CDR3 is TGTGCCAGCAAAATGGACAGACTGAACACTGAAGCTTTCTTT. This translates into CASKMDRLNTEAFF.

This sequence joins TRBV5-1 and TRBJ1-3; D remains ambiguous. The CDR3 consists of 16 residues. V was clipped by 2 bases and J by 0 bases, with 12 bases between them. Germline CDR1 and CDR2: SGHRS and YFSETQ. Written as DNA, the CDR3 is TGCGCCAGCAGCTTCGCTTCAGGAGTCTCTGGAAACACCATATATTTT. Protein product: CASSFASGVSGNTIYF.

The chain couples TRBV30 to TRBJ2-7, with D perhaps matching TRBD2 (5 bases). There are 12 residues in the CDR3. Between the trimmed V and J ends, which lost 5 bases and 5 bases, there was a span of 13 bases. Looked up from germline, CDR1 is GTSNPN and CDR2 is SVGIG (reference sequence). The chain's CDR3 is CAWGVAGDEQYF. CDR3 sequence (DNA): TGTGCCTGGGGGGTGGCCGGGGACGAGCAGTACTTC.

The chain combines TRBV21-1 with TRBJ2-5; TRBD2, the D gene given by the table, was not confirmed from the DNA. TRBV21-1 is a listed pseudogene. This CDR3 is 12 amino acids long. CDR3: CASSKLRETQYF. Here the CDR3 DNA reads TGTGCCAGCAGCAAACTGCGAGAGACCCAGTACTTC.